Presented here are 14 T cell receptor beta chains from one specimen sequenced in a study of vaccination and CD4 T cells after COVID-19. The Oncomine TCR Beta short-read assay was applied to DNA of cultured CD4+ T cells. A single record per CDR3 protein comes from TCRdb applying MiXCR to the PCR reads. The sample yields tens of thousands of distinct CDR3 sequences, approximately 38% seen once. The antigens of these receptors remain unknown. Time point described: late sampling 161 to 241 days after vaccination in a few convalescent patients. Stated treatment: roughly 10-day PBMC culture with coronavirus spike peptide pools or control peptides (ViraFEST assay). Source: CD4+ T cells from blood, cultured in vitro, taken about 7 months after SARS-CoV-2 vaccination. These TCRs come from a human donor who had recovered from COVID-19.

This chain links TRBV28 with TRBJ1-6, with a possible D match to TRBD1 (5 bases). Trimming stripped 6 bases from V and 7 bases from J, with 13 bases between. This CDR3 region has 14 residues. Per the germline V gene, CDR1 is MDHEN and CDR2 is SYDVKM. CDR3 protein: CASRSGTANSPLHF. The CDR3 DNA is TGTGCCAGCAGGTCTGGGACGGCGAATTCACCCCTCCACTTT.

The J gene is TRBJ2-7, the V gene TRBV7-9; 7 bases align to TRBD1. V lost 5 bases and J lost 3; bases outside the gene matches: 10. Germline lookup yields CDR1 SEHNR and CDR2 FQNEAQ (reference sequence). The CDR3 runs to 15 residues. CDR3: CASSQPGQPLYEQYF. CDR3 coding DNA: TGTGCCAGCAGCCAGCCGGGACAGCCGCTCTACGAGCAGTACTTC.

This chain joins TRBV6-2 or TRBV6-3 and TRBJ1-1; D is unclear. CDR1 is MNHEY, CDR2 SVGEGT, per germline. V dropped 5 bases and J dropped 1 base, with 14 bases sitting between them. The CDR3 contains 15 residues. CDR3 region: CASSHPRSPNTEAFF. The DNA for the CDR3 is TGTGCCAGCAGTCACCCAAGGTCGCCGAACACTGAAGCTTTCTTT.

The chain carries TRBV5-4 and TRBJ2-7; D not resolved. The germline V gene has CDR1 SGHNT and CDR2 YYREEE (reference sequence). This CDR3 comprises 12 residues. V was trimmed by 1 base and J by 6 bases, leaving 8 bases between them. Written as DNA, the CDR3 is TGTGCCAGCAGCTTGCCAGTGGGCGAGCAGTACTTC. It codes for CASSLPVGEQYF.

This clonotype appeared a few times. The chain combines TRBV20-1 with TRBJ2-3; D is undetermined. Germline V gene data show CDR1 as DFQATT and CDR2 as SNEGSKA (reference sequence). Deletions cut 6 bases from V and 1 base from J, with 5 bases between. The CDR3 runs 11 residues. The CDR3 DNA is TGCAGTGCATCCGGCACAGATACGCAGTATTTT. This sequence encodes CSASGTDTQYF.

This chain joins TRBV7-9 and TRBJ2-7; 10 nucleotides agree with TRBD2. CDR3 length: 16 residues. With 2 bases clipped from V and 6 bases from J, the junction kept 10 bases outside the gene matches. Germline V gene lookup returns CDR1 SEHNR and CDR2 FQNEAQ (reference sequence). The CDR3 DNA reads TGTGCCAGCAGCTTAAGCCTAGCGGGAGCACTCTCCGAGCAGTACTTC. As protein: CASSLSLAGALSEQYF.

The chain combines TRBV20-1 with TRBJ2-3, with D perhaps given as TRBD1 or TRBD2 (5 bases each). Between the trimmed V and J ends, which lost 2 bases and 4 bases, there was a span of 13 bases. Germline values: CDR1 DFQATT, CDR2 SNEGSKA (reference sequence). The CDR3 extends over 14 amino acids. The CDR3 DNA is TGCAGTGCTAGATTCGGGGCGTCGGCAGATACGCAGTATTTT. This encodes CSARFGASADTQYF.

The gene calls are TRBV20-1 and TRBJ2-7, with D perhaps TRBD1 (5 bases). Germline lookup yields CDR1 DFQATT and CDR2 SNEGSKA (reference sequence). V shed 6 bases and J shed 2 bases, with 17 bases lying between them. The CDR3 is 14 amino acids. CDR3 nucleotide sequence: TGCAGTGCCTTTGGCACAGGTTACGCCTACGAGCAGTACTTC. It yields the protein CSAFGTGYAYEQYF.

This clonotype was detected a few times. The chain recombines TRBV20-1 with TRBJ1-2; D gene unclear. This CDR3 region has 16 residues. The germline V gene has CDR1 DFQATT and CDR2 SNEGSKA (reference sequence). Trimming removed 0 bases from V and 4 bases from J, with 18 bases in between. CDR3 protein: CSARDMQRSFGYGYTF. In nucleotides, the CDR3 is TGCAGTGCTAGAGATATGCAGAGGTCGTTTGGCTATGGCTACACCTTC.

The J gene is TRBJ2-5, the V gene TRBV11-2, with D tentatively TRBD2 (7 bases). The V gene's germline CDR1 is SGHAT and CDR2 FQNNGV. The CDR3 consists of 18 residues. V lost 5 bases and J 7 bases, leaving 29 bases between the germline ends. As DNA, the CDR3 is TGTGCCAGCAGCCGCCGGGGGCTAGCGGAACAAAGTGGTGTGACCCAGTACTTC. It is translated as CASSRRGLAEQSGVTQYF.

The chain is built from TRBV7-8 and TRBJ2-7, with TRBD2 matching over 12 bases. The germline V gene encodes CDR1 SGHVS and CDR2 FQNEAQ. CDR3 size: 16 residues. Trimming cost V 1 base and J 1 base; bases outside gene matches: 2. In DNA form, the CDR3 reads TGTGCCAGCAGCTTAGAAGGGACTAGCGGGTCCTACGAGCAGTACTTC. This gives the protein CASSLEGTSGSYEQYF.

This rearrangement joins TRBV1 to TRBJ2-3; the table names TRBD2, a call not compared with the DNA. TRBV1 is noted as a pseudogene. This CDR3 is 16 amino acids long. The CDR3 is CTSSQALAGDRHTQYF. The CDR3, as DNA: TGCACCAGCAGCCAAGCACTAGCGGGAGATCGACATACGCAGTATTTT.

The chain combines TRBV20-1 with TRBJ1-5, with D possibly matching TRBD1 (6 bases). There are 16 residues in the CDR3. Germline CDR1 is DFQATT and CDR2 is SNEGSKA (reference sequence). The V end was cut by 6 bases, the J end by 3 bases, with 21 bases between. The CDR3: CSAADLQTGPNQPQHF. CDR3 nucleotides: TGCAGTGCCGCCGATCTACAGACAGGACCCAATCAGCCCCAGCATTTT.

This clonotype was observed a handful of times. The V and J genes are TRBV7-8 and TRBJ1-6; no firm D call. V was shortened by 3 bases and J by 7 bases, with 4 bases between the two germline ends. Germline-derived CDR1 and CDR2 are SGHVS and FQNEAQ. This CDR3 contains 12 residues. In DNA, the CDR3 is TGTGCCAGCAGCTTCTCCAATTCACCCCTCCACTTT. It specifies CASSFSNSPLHF. Full variable domain (remainder filled in from reference TRBV7-8 and TRBJ1-6): GAGVSQSPRYKVAKRGQDVALRCDPISGHVSLFWYQQALGQGPEFLTYFQNEAQLDKSGLPSDRFFAERPEGSVSTLKIQRTQQEDSAVYLCASSFSNSPLHFGNGTRLTVT.